Listed here is a single T cell receptor beta chain. As yet, its antigen is unknown. Indicated time point: newly diagnosed GD, antithyroid drugs for less than 3 months. PBMC RNA was the source of the TCR library. Unmatched junction bases numbered 7, after V lost 5 bases and J lost 0 bases. Germline V gives CDR1 LNHDA, CDR2 SQIVND (reference sequence). The CDR3 contains 16 residues. The TCR beta library used iRepertoire HTBI primers with Arm-PCR amplification of CDR3. TCRdb reprocessed the multiplex PCR reads with MiXCR, giving one entry per CDR3 protein. Of about half a million distinct CDR3 sequences in the sample, around 11% were seen once. This sample was included in a study of regulatory T cells in long-lasting Graves disease. Findings and limits, study-wide: Gene preferences differed: TRBV28, TRBJ1-2, TRBJ2-5 in persistent cases.

These data were also reused for a study on T cells in Graves' hyperthyroidism and ophthalmopathy. This second report adds: TCR CDR3 underwent first-round RT-PCR with the HTBI primer set.

The rearrangement links TRBV19 to TRBJ1-3; 7 bases are shared with TRBD1. The input for sequencing was peripheral blood mononuclear cells (PBMCs), taken at new diagnosis, from a patient treated with antithyroid drugs. The origin of this receptor is a woman aged 25-40 years with Graves disease. Here the CDR3 DNA reads TGTGCCAGTAGTTTCTTACAGGGGCCCTCTGGAAACACCATATATTTT. Translation gives CASSFLQGPSGNTIYF.